This T cell receptor (beta chain) emerged from a study of blood T cell repertoires in COVID-19. On the study more broadly: Samples came from the United States, Italy and Spain, spanning acute and convalescent COVID-19. The cDNA or gDNA used as material had been derived from T cells, B-cell-depleted T cells, or PBMCs.

Assay: immunoSEQ multiplex PCR; the TCRdb copy retains only in-frame clones and omits some. The repertoire holds tens of thousands of clones, with around three quarters as singletons. V gave up 3 bases and J gave up 0 bases, with 9 bases separating them. The CDR3 has 15 residues. CDR1 is LNHDA, CDR2 SQIVND, per germline (reference sequence). The sample comprised peripheral blood. This rearrangement joins TRBV19 to TRBJ1-3; D remains unclear. The receptor was isolated from a man between 60 and 75 years old with active or convalescent COVID-19. CDR3 sequence: CASSMVANSGNTIYF. DNA of the CDR3: TGTGCCAGTAGTATGGTGGCCAACTCTGGAAACACCATATATTTT.